This TCR beta chain emerged from a study of T cell responses to AZD1222 COVID-19 vaccine. Whole-study findings and limits: Reports indicate that nearly half of spike-specific TCRs are directed at unmutated variant regions. Among the donors, most were white British and more were female, and clonal diversity was possibly underestimated.

The germline CDR1 and CDR2 sequences are SGHKS and YYEKEE (reference sequence). The V end was cut by 3 bases, the J end by 4 bases, with 19 bases between. This CDR3 region has 17 residues. Concerning this clone itself: The antigen is undetermined.

Clones were read by immunoSEQ multiplex PCR, and TCRdb kept only the in-frame ones, dropping some. The sample consists of around 160,000 clones, about 89% of them appearing once. The clonotype comes from an adult in good health. The gene calls are TRBV5-5 and TRBJ2-2; D possibly matches TRBD1 or TRBD2 (5 bases each). The material sequenced was peripheral blood, taken on day 0 of MenACWY control vaccination. CDR3 coding DNA: TGTGCCAGCAGCTCCAATCGGGGCGAGGAAATCACCGGGGAGCTGTTTTTT. Translation: CASSSNRGEEITGELFF.